Detailed here is one TCR beta chain. The antigen is not known. The assay was immunoSEQ multiplex PCR, and TCRdb's table has in-frame clones only and misses some. The sample has around 62,000 clones, approximately 80% seen once. The ends were cut back, 3 bases at V and 3 bases at J, with 15 bases in the middle. This CDR3 spans 15 amino acids. Germline V gene data show CDR1 as GTSNPN and CDR2 as SVGIG (reference sequence). These data come from a study of OX40 agonist ivuxolimab in advanced cancers. Study background: The group had a mean age of approximately 60 years, ranged from 23 to 79, and was 80% to 90% male. Study-level points and caveats: Some of the nonresponding patients also showed low levels of normalized T-cell clonal expansion.

This specimen was CD4+ or CD8+ T cells sorted from blood, taken in a trial of the OX40 agonist ivuxolimab. The TCR comes from an adult with an advanced solid tumor such as melanoma, head and neck, liver or kidney cancer. The gene calls are TRBV30 and TRBJ1-5; no definite D call. CDR3 coding DNA: TGTGCCTGGAGGACGGACGGACGTTCCAATCAGCCCCAGCATTTT. Protein product: CAWRTDGRSNQPQHF.